This entry features one TCR beta chain sequence. Its cognate antigen is unknown. The investigators reverse transcribed all of the isolated RNA, so they sequenced expressed TCRB transcripts. Data came from immunoSEQ multiplex PCR; TCRdb stores just in-frame clones and leaves some out. In the table there are under 300,000 clones, 27% of which are singletons. A CD45RO/CCR7/CD25/CD127/CD95/CD27 panel sorted naive, central memory, regulatory and stem cell-like memory CD4+ cells. These data are taken from a study of beta chain features in type 1 diabetes. Notes on the study in general: The study found fewer insertions and more deletions at VDJ junctions in type 1 diabetes patients. Among patients with Type 1 diabetes, TCRB CDR3s were moderately but significantly shorter in every one of the four CD4+ subsets. Cells that show high TCR expression could be over-represented by cDNA sequencing.

The CDR3 contains 12 residues. CDR1 is SQVTM and CDR2 is ANQGSEA in the germline V gene. The V gene lost 6 bases and the J gene lost 0 bases, with 8 bases spanning the gap. The chain combines TRBV29-1 with TRBJ1-2; the D is unclear. Sequenced: central memory CD4+ T cells from blood. The receptor comes from a man aged 25-45 years in good health. The CDR3: CSVADPNYGYTF. The CDR3 DNA sequence: TGCAGCGTCGCAGACCCTAACTATGGCTACACCTTC.